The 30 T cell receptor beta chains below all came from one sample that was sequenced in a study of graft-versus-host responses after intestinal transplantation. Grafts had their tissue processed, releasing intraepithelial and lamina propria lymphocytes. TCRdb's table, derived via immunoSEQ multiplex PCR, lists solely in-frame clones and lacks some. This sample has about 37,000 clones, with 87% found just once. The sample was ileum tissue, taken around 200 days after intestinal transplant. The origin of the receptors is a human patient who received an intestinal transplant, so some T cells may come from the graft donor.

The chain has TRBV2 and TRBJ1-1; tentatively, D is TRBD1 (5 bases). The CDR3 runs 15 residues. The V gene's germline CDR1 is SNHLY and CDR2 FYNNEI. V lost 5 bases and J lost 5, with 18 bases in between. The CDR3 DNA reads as TGTGCCAGCAGTTCCGGGGCAACGTCGTGGACTGAAGCTTTCTTT. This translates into CASSSGATSWTEAFF. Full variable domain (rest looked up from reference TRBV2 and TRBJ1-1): EPEVTQTPSHQVTQMGQEVILRCVPISNHLYFYWYRQILGQKVEFLVSFYNNEISEKSEIFDDQFSVERPDGSNFTLKIRSTKLEDSAMYFCASSSGATSWTEAFFGQGTRLTVV.

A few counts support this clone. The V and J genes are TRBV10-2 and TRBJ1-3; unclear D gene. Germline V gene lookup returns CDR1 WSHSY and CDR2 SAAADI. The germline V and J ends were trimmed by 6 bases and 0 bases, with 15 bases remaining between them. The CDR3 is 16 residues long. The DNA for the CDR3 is TGCGCCAGCAGCCCCTCCCCCAGGAGCTCTGGAAACACCATATATTTT. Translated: CASSPSPRSSGNTIYF.

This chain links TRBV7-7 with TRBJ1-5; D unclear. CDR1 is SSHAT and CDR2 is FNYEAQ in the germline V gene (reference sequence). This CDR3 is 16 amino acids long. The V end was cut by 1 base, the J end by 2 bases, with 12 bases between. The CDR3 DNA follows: TGTGCCAGCAGCTTAGGGGCCACAGATGGCAATCAGCCCCAGCATTTT. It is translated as CASSLGATDGNQPQHF.

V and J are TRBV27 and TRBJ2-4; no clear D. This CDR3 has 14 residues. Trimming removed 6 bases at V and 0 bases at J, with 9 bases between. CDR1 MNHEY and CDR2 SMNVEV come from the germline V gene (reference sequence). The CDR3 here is CASSLRLAKNIQYF. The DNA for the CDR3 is TGTGCCAGCAGCCTCAGGTTAGCCAAAAACATTCAGTACTTC.

The CDR3 loop reads CASPPLRKLFF. CDR3 bases: TGTGCCAGCCCTCCCCTAAGAAAACTGTTTTTT. This chain uses TRBV7-8 with TRBJ1-4; D unresolved. Between the trimmed V and J ends, which lost 8 bases and 10 bases, there was a span of 11 bases. The CDR3 is 11 amino acids. Germline assignment: CDR1 SGHVS and CDR2 FQNEAQ.

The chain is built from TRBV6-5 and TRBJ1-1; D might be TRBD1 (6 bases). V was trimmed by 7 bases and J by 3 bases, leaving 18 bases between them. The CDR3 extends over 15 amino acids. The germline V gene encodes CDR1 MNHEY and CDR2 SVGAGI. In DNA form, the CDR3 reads TGTGCCAGCACCCGCGACAGGTCGGGGGACACTGAAGCTTTCTTT. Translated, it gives CASTRDRSGDTEAFF.

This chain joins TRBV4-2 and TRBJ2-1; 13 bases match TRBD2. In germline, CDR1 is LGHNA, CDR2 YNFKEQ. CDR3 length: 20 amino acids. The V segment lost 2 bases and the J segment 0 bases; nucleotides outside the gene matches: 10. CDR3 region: CASSQPLAGGPLSSYNEQFF. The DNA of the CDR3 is TGTGCCAGCAGCCAACCACTAGCGGGAGGGCCCCTAAGCTCCTACAATGAGCAGTTCTTC.

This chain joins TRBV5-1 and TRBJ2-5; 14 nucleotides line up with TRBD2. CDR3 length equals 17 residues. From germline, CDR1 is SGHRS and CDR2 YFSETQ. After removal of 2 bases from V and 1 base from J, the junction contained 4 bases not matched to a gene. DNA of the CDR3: TGCGCCAGCAGCTTCGGACTAGCGGGAGGATCCCAAGAGACCCAGTACTTC. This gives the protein CASSFGLAGGSQETQYF.

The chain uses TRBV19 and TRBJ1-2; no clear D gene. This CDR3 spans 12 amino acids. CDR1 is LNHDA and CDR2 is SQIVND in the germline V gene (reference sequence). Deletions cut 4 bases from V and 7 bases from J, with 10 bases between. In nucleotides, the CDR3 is TGTGCCAGTAGTACGTCGGATCCTGGCTACACCTTC. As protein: CASSTSDPGYTF.

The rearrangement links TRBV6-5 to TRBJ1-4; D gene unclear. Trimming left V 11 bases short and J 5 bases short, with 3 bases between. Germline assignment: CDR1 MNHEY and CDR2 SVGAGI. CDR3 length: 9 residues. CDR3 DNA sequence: TGTGCCCTAAATGAAAAACTGTTTTTT. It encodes CALNEKLFF.

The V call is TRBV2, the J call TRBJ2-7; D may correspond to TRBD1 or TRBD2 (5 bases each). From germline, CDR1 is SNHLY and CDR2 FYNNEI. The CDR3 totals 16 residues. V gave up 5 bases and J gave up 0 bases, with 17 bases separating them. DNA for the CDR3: TGTGCCAGCAGTAGAATTGTCGGGGCCCCCTCCTACGAGCAGTACTTC. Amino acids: CASSRIVGAPSYEQYF.

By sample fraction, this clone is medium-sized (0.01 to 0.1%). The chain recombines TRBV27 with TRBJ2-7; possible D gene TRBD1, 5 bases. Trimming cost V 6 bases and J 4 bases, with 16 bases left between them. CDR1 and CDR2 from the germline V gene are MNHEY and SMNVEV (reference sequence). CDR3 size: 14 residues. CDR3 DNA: TGTGCCAGCAGCCATAGTGGACAAGTTTACGAGCAGTACTTC. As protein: CASSHSGQVYEQYF.

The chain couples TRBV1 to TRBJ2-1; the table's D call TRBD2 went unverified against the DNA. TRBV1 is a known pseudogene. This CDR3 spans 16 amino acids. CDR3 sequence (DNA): TGCACCAGCAGCCAAGATCGGCGGGGGGGTCTGGATGAGCAGTTCTTC. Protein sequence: CTSSQDRRGGLDEQFF.

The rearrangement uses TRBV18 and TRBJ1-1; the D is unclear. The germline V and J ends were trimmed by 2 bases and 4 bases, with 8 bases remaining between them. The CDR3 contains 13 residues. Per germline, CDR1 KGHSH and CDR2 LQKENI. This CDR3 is CASSPAVPTEAFF. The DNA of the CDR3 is TGTGCCAGCTCACCAGCCGTGCCCACTGAAGCTTTCTTT.

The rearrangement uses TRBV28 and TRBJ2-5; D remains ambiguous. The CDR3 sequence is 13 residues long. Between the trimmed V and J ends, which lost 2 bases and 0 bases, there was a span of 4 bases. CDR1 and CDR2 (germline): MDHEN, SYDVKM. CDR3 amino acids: CASSLLYQETQYF. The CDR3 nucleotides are TGTGCCAGCAGTTTACTGTACCAAGAGACCCAGTACTTC.

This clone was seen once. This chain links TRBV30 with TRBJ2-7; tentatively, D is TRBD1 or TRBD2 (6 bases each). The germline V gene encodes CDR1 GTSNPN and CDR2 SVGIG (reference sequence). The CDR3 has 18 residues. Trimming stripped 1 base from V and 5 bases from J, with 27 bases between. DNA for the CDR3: TGTGCCTGGAGTGATCTGGGGGGCGTTCGGGGAAAAAGAAACGAGCAGTACTTC. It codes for CAWSDLGGVRGKRNEQYF.

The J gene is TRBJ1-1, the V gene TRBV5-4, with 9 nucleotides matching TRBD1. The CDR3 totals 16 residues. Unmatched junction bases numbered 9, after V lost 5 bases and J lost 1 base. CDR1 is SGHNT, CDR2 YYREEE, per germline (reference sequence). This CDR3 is CASRSAGTGRNTEAFF. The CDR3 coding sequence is TGTGCCAGCAGATCTGCCGGGACAGGGCGGAACACTGAAGCTTTCTTT.

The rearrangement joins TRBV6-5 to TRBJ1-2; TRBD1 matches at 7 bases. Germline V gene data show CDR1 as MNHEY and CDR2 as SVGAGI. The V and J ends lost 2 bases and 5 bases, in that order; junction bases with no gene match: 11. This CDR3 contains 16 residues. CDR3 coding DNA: TGTGCCAGCAGTTACCGCGGAACAGGGGCGAGATATGGCTACACCTTC. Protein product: CASSYRGTGARYGYTF.

The CDR3 reads CASSLAMGTEAFF. In DNA form, the CDR3 reads TGTGCCAGCAGCTTAGCGATGGGCACTGAAGCTTTCTTT. The rearrangement uses TRBV7-6 and TRBJ1-1; no clear D. Germline V gene lookup returns CDR1 SGHVS and CDR2 FNYEAQ. Trimming pared 0 bases from V and 4 bases from J, leaving 6 bases between. The CDR3 consists of 13 residues.

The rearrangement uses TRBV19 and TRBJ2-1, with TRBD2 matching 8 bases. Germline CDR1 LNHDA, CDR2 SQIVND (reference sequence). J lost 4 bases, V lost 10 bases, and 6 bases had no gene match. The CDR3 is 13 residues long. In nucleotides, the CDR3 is TGTGCCACCCTAGCGGGCCGTTACAATGAGCAGTTCTTC. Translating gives CATLAGRYNEQFF.

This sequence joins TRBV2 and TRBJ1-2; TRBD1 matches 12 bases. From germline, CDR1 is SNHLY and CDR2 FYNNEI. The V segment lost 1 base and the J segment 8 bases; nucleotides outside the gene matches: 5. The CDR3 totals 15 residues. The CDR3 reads CASSEEGQGAIGYTF. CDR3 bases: TGTGCCAGCAGTGAAGAGGGACAGGGGGCAATCGGCTACACCTTC.

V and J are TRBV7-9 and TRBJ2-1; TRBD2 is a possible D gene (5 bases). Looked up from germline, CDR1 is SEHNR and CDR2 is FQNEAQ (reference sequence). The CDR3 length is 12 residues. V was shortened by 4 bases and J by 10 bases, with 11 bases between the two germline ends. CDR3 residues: CASSSGIPEQFF. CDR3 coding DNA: TGTGCCAGCAGCTCCGGGATACCGGAGCAGTTCTTC.

The CDR3 DNA is TGCGCCAGCAGCTTGGCCGGGGGGAGGACCGGGGAGCTGTTTTTT. Translating it yields CASSLAGGRTGELFF. The chain recombines TRBV5-1 with TRBJ2-2; 7 positions agree with TRBD2. CDR1 and CDR2 (germline): SGHRS, YFSETQ. Trimming cost V 0 bases and J 5 bases; bases outside gene matches: 4. The CDR3 loop spans 15 amino acids.

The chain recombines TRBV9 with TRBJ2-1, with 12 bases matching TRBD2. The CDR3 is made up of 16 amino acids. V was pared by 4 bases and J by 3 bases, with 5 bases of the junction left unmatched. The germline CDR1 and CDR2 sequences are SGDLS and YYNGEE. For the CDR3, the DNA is TGTGCCAGCAGCCCGCAGGGACTAGCGGGCTACAATGAGCAGTTCTTC. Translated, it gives CASSPQGLAGYNEQFF.

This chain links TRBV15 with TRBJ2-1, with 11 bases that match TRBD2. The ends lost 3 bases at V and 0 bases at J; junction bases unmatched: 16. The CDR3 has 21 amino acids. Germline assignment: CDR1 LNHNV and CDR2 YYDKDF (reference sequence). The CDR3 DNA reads TGTGCCACCAGCAGGGGGAGGGGGACTAGCGGCCTCCAGAGCTCCTACAATGAGCAGTTCTTC. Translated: CATSRGRGTSGLQSSYNEQFF.

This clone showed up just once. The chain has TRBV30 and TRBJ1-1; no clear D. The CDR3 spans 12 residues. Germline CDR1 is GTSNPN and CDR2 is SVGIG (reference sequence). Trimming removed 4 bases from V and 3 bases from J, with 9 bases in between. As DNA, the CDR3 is TGTGCCTGGACCCGGGAGTACACTGAAGCTTTCTTT. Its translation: CAWTREYTEAFF.

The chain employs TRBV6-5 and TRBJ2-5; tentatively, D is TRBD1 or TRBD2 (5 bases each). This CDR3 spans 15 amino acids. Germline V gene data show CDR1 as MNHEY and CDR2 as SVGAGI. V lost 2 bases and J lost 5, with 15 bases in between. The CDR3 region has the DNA TGTGCCAGCAGTTACAACTTCGGGGCAGGGGAGACCCAGTACTTC. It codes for CASSYNFGAGETQYF.

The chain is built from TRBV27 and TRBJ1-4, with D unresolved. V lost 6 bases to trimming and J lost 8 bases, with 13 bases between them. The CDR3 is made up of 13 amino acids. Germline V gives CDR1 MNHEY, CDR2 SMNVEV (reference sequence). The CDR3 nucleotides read TGTGCCAGCAGGGCACAGCCTGGGGAAAAACTGTTTTTT. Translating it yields CASRAQPGEKLFF.

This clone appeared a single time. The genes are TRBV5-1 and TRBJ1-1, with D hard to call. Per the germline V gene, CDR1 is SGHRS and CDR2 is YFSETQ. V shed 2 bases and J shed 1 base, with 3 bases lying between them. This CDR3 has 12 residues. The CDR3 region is CASSFGNTEAFF. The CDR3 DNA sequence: TGCGCCAGCAGCTTCGGGAACACTGAAGCTTTCTTT. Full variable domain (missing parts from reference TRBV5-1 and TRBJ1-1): KAGVTQTPRYLIKTRGQQVTLSCSPISGHRSVSWYQQTPGQGLQFLFEYFSETQRNKGNFPGRFSGRQFSNSRSEMNVSTLELGDSALYLCASSFGNTEAFFGQGTRLTVV.

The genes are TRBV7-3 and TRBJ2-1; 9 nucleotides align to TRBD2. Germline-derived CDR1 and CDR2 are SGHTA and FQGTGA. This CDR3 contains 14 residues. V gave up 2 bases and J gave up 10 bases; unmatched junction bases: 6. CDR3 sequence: CASSLGGRGEEQFF. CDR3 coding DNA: TGTGCCAGCAGCTTAGGCGGGAGGGGAGAGGAGCAGTTCTTC.